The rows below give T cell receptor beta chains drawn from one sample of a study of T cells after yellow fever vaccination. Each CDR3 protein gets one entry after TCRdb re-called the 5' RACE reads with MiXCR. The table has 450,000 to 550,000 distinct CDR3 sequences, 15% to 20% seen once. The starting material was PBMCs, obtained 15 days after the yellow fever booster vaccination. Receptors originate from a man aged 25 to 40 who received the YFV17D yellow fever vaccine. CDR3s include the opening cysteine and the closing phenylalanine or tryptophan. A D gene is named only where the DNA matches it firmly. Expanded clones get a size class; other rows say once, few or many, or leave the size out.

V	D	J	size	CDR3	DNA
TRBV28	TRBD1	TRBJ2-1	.	CASSGDREAYNEQFF	TGTGCCAGCAGTGGGGACAGGGAGGCCTACAATGAGCAGTTCTTC
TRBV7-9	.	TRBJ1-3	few	CASTPGGLSGNTIYF	TGTGCCAGCACCCCCGGGGGTCTCTCTGGAAACACCATATATTTT
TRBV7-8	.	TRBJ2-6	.	CASSPPRGAQGANVLTF	TGTGCCAGCAGCCCCCCCCGGGGGGCGCAGGGGGCCAACGTCCTGACTTTC
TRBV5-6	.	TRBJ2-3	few	CASSSGPRTDTQYF	TGTGCCAGCAGCTCCGGGCCTCGCACAGATACGCAGTATTTT
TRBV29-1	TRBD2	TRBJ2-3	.	CSVVEVSGTSTDTQYF	TGCAGCGTGGTCGAGGTTAGCGGGACCAGCACAGATACGCAGTATTTT
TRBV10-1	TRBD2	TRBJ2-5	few	CASSESAGVRETQYF	TGCGCCAGCAGTGAGTCCGCGGGAGTGAGGGAGACCCAGTACTTC
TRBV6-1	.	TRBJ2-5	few	CASSRHPGGRETQYF	TGTGCCAGCAGTCGTCACCCCGGGGGTAGAGAGACCCAGTACTTC
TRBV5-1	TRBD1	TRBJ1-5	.	CASSPGQGVEPQHF	TGCGCCAGCAGCCCGGGACAGGGGGTAGAGCCCCAGCATTTT
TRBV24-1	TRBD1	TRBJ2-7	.	CATSDLPVNRDRVYEQYF	TGTGCCACCAGTGATTTGCCTGTCAACCGGGACAGGGTGTACGAGCAGTACTTC
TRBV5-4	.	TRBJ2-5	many	CASSLDRIQETQYF	TGTGCCAGCAGCTTGGACAGGATACAAGAGACCCAGTACTTC
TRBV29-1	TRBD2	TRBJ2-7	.	CSVEGGLAGSYEQYF	TGCAGCGTTGAAGGGGGTCTAGCGGGTTCCTACGAGCAGTACTTC
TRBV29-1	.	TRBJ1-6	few	CSVSDQNNSPLHF	TGCAGCGTATCGGACCAGAATAATTCACCCCTCCACTTT
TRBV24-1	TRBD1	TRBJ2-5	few	CATSDRQGPWETQYF	TGTGCCACCAGTGACCGACAGGGACCTTGGGAGACCCAGTACTTC
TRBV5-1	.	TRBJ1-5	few	CASSWDPNQPQHF	TGCGCCAGCAGCTGGGATCCTAATCAGCCCCAGCATTTT
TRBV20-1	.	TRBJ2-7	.	CSARGNRWSYEQYF	TGCAGTGCTAGAGGTAATAGATGGTCCTACGAGCAGTACTTC
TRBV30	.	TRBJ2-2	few	CAWTGVGWNTGELFF	TGTGCCTGGACCGGTGTAGGGTGGAACACCGGGGAGCTGTTTTTT
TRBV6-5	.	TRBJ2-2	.	CASSYSRRGEDYTGELFF	TGTGCCAGCAGTTACTCTCGACGGGGTGAGGATTATACCGGGGAGCTGTTTTTT
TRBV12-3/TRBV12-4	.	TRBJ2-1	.	CASSGDQVYDDQFF	TGTGCCAGCAGTGGGGACCAGGTCTACGATGACCAGTTCTTC
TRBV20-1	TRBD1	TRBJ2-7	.	CSASDRGYEQYF	TGCAGTGCTAGCGACAGGGGCTACGAGCAGTACTTC
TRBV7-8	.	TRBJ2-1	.	CASSRTSGTSYNEQFF	TGTGCCAGCAGCCGTACCAGCGGTACCTCCTACAATGAGCAGTTCTTC
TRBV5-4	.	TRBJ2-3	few	CASSSGTVPTDTQYF	TGTGCCAGCAGCTCTGGGACGGTGCCCACAGATACGCAGTATTTT
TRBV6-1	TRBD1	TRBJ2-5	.	CASKWNHRTGQETQYF	TGTGCCAGCAAGTGGAACCATCGGACAGGACAAGAGACCCAGTACTTC
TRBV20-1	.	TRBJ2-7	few	CSARGAGSGSYEQYF	TGCAGTGCGAGAGGGGCAGGGTCAGGTTCCTACGAGCAGTACTTC
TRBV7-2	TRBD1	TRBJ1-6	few	CASSFWTGTNYNSPLHF	TGTGCCAGCAGCTTCTGGACAGGAACCAATTATAATTCACCCCTCCACTTT
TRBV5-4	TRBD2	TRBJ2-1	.	CASSIPGTSGSNEQFF	TGTGCCAGCAGCATACCCGGGACTAGCGGGAGCAATGAGCAGTTCTTC
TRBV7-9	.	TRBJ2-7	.	CASSLSARAYEQYF	TGTGCCAGCAGCTTAAGTGCCAGGGCGTACGAGCAGTACTTC
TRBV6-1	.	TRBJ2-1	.	CASSDLEIFEFF	TGTGCCAGCAGTGATTTGGAGATTTTTGAGTTCTTC
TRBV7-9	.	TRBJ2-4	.	CASSPEGERTKNIQYF	TGTGCCAGCAGCCCGGAGGGGGAGAGGACCAAAAACATTCAGTACTTC
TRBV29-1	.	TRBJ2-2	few	CSVEKWRSASPGELFF	TGCAGCGTTGAAAAGTGGCGGTCAGCATCCCCCGGGGAGCTGTTTTTT
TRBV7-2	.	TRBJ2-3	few	CASSTGADTQYF	TGTGCCAGCAGCACTGGTGCAGATACGCAGTATTTT
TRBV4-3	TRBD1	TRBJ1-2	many	CASSQDRGYGYTF	TGTGCCAGCAGCCAAGACAGGGGCTATGGCTACACCTTC
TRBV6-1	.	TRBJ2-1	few	CASTSRDPVGNEQFF	TGTGCCAGCACCTCCAGAGACCCGGTGGGCAATGAGCAGTTCTTC
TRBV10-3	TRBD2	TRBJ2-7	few	CAIRVGLAESYEQYF	TGTGCCATCAGAGTGGGACTAGCGGAGTCCTACGAGCAGTACTTC
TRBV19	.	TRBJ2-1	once	CASLDNKKYEQFF	TGTGCCAGTTTGGACAACAAGAAATATGAGCAGTTCTTC
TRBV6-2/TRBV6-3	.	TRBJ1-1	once	CASSLLGWTEAFF	TGTGCCAGCAGCCTTTTGGGGTGGACTGAAGCTTTCTTT
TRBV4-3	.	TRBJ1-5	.	CASSQERAGQPQHF	TGCGCCAGCAGCCAAGAAAGGGCCGGGCAGCCCCAGCATTTT
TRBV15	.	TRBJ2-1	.	CATSTKRGMGPYNEQFF	TGTGCCACCAGTACGAAGAGGGGAATGGGGCCCTACAATGAGCAGTTCTTC
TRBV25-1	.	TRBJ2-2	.	CASSEFPGELFF	TGTGCCAGCAGTGAGTTTCCCGGGGAGCTGTTTTTT
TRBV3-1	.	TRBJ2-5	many	CASSPYQETQYF	TGTGCCAGCAGTCCGTACCAGGAGACCCAGTACTTC
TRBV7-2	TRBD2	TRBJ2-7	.	CASSLGLAGSEQYF	TGTGCCAGCAGCCTGGGACTAGCGGGAAGCGAGCAGTACTTC
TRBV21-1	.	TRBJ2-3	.	CASSAQVITDTQYF	TGTGCCAGCAGCGCCCAGGTTATCACAGATACGCAGTATTTT
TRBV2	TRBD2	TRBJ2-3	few	CASGIAGEDTQYF	TGTGCCAGCGGTATAGCGGGAGAAGATACGCAGTATTTT